This T cell receptor (beta chain) was captured in a study of T cell repertoires in cytomegalovirus infection. Study in general: Use of recently identified HLA-C-restricted and well-studied HLA-B-restricted CMV epitopes was part of the study. Matching HLA type, along with CMV infection, was indicated by public TCR beta signatures.

The germline V gene encodes CDR1 DFQATT and CDR2 SNEGSKA (reference sequence). CDR3 length: 12 residues. V shed 4 bases and J 5 bases; nucleotides not matched to a gene: 3. TCRdb independently ran MiXCR on the reads; one entry per CDR3 protein. Here the sample spans 100,000 to 150,000 distinct CDR3 sequences, approximately 30% being singletons. This clonotype was seen at least ten times. The antigen remains undetermined. Study-wide findings and caveats: The study identified carriers of CMV plus the relevant HLA from cumulative public TCR beta family frequency. In two of eight donors, the top clonotype was HLA-C-restricted CMV-specific.

The rearrangement uses TRBV20-1 and TRBJ2-3; TRBD2 agrees at 7 bases. Here the sequenced sample was CD8+ T cells from cultured PBMCs, taken from culture after CMV antigen stimulation. The TCR originated in a human donor in good health (CMV status not recorded). Some clones in this sample may be carry-over from other donors' samples. The CDR3 nucleotides are TGCAGTGCTAATCCGGGAGGAGATACGCAGTATTTT. Protein product: CSANPGGDTQYF.